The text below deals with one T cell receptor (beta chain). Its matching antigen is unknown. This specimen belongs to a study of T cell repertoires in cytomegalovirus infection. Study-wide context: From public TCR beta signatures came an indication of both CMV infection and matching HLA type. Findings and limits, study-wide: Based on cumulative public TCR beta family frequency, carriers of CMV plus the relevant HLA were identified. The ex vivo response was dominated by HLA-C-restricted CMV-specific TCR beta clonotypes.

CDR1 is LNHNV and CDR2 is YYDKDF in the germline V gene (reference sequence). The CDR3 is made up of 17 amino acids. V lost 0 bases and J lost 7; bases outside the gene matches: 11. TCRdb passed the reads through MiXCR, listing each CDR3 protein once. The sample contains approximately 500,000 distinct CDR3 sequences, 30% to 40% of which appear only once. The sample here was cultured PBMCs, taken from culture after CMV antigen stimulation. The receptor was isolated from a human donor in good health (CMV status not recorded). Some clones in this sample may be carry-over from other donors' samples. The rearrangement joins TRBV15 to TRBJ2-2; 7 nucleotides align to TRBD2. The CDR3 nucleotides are TGTGCCACCAGCAGAGATCCGCGTCGCGGGAGTTTCGGGGAGCTGTTTTTT. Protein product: CATSRDPRRGSFGELFF.